The rows below give T cell receptor beta chains drawn from one sample of a study of identical twins. A single record per CDR3 protein comes from TCRdb applying MiXCR to the 5' RACE reads. The sample holds a few hundred thousand distinct CDR3 sequences, roughly 9% seen once. Sequenced input: naive T cells sorted from blood. These receptors all come from a woman aged 45 to 65 in good health. The CDR3 runs from the conserved cysteine through the conserved F or W. A D gene is named only where the DNA matches it firmly. The size of a clone is reported for some rows only, either as once, few or many, or as a class for expanded clones.

J gene | V gene | D gene | clone size | CDR3 length | CDR3 protein | CDR3 DNA
TRBJ1-1 | TRBV5-1 | TRBD1 | - | 14 | CASSFSGGDAEAFF | TGCGCCAGCAGCTTTTCAGGGGGCGACGCTGAAGCTTTCTTT
TRBJ2-3 | TRBV7-8 | TRBD1 | few | 14 | CASSADRVPDTQYF | TGTGCCAGCAGCGCAGACAGGGTACCAGATACGCAGTATTTT
TRBJ2-5 | TRBV5-5 | - | many | 14 | CASSRTTDQETQYF | TGTGCCAGCAGCCGGACGACGGACCAAGAGACCCAGTACTTC
TRBJ2-1 | TRBV19 | TRBD2 | few | 16 | CASSARWGGPGNEQFF | TGTGCCAGTAGTGCCCGTTGGGGAGGGCCGGGGAATGAGCAGTTCTTC
TRBJ2-5 | TRBV10-3 | - | - | 13 | CAIRTGLQETQYF | TGTGCCATCAGGACCGGGCTCCAAGAGACCCAGTACTTC
TRBJ2-7 | TRBV4-1 | TRBD2 | few | 20 | CASSQELLRPGLAATYEQYF | TGCGCCAGCAGCCAAGAGTTGTTGCGGCCGGGACTAGCGGCGACCTACGAGCAGTACTTC
TRBJ1-3 | TRBV11-2 | - | many | 15 | CASSLDGGTGNTIYF | TGTGCCAGCAGCTTAGATGGCGGGACTGGAAACACCATATATTTT
TRBJ1-2 | TRBV27 | - | - | 11 | CASSAGRGYTF | TGTGCCAGCAGCGCGGGTCGCGGCTACACCTTC
TRBJ1-2 | TRBV29-1 | - | few | 12 | CSVEFGGYGYTF | TGCAGCGTTGAGTTCGGAGGTTACGGCTACACCTTC
TRBJ2-2 | TRBV12-3/TRBV12-4 | TRBD2 | - | 18 | CASSLMRRLADNTGELFF | TGTGCCAGCAGTTTAATGCGCCGGCTAGCGGACAACACCGGGGAGCTGTTTTTT
TRBJ1-5 | TRBV6-1 | TRBD1 | many | 15 | CATSSVWTGNQPQHF | TGTGCCACCTCCTCGGTATGGACAGGTAATCAGCCCCAGCATTTT
TRBJ2-3 | TRBV14 | TRBD2 | few | 17 | CASSQGALAGAADTQYF | TGTGCCAGCAGCCAAGGGGCACTAGCGGGAGCGGCGGATACGCAGTATTTT
TRBJ2-1 | TRBV18 | - | few | 15 | CASSQALTGDNEQFF | TGTGCCAGCTCACAAGCCCTAACGGGGGACAATGAGCAGTTCTTC
TRBJ2-2 | TRBV20-1 | - | few | 12 | CSARFRAGELFF | TGCAGTGCTAGATTCAGGGCCGGGGAGCTGTTTTTT
TRBJ1-2 | TRBV28 | - | - | 13 | CASSLLRVEGYTF | TGTGCCAGCAGTTTACTCAGGGTCGAGGGCTACACCTTC
TRBJ2-5 | TRBV19 | - | - | 12 | CASTGVGETQYF | TGTGCCAGTACCGGAGTTGGGGAGACCCAGTACTTC
TRBJ1-1 | TRBV12-3/TRBV12-4 | - | - | 12 | CASSKRPRAAFF | TGTGCCAGCAGTAAGAGACCCCGCGCGGCTTTCTTT
TRBJ2-6 | TRBV6-6 | - | few | 12 | CASKAGANVLTF | TGTGCCAGCAAGGCTGGGGCCAACGTCCTGACTTTC
TRBJ1-2 | TRBV29-1 | - | many | 11 | CSVEEKDGYTF | TGCAGCGTTGAAGAGAAGGATGGCTACACCTTC
TRBJ2-3 | TRBV7-9 | - | - | 12 | CASSPGVDTQYF | TGTGCCAGCAGCCCCGGGGTAGATACGCAGTATTTT
TRBJ2-1 | TRBV5-5 | TRBD2 | - | 14 | CASEIGTSSGEQFF | TGTGCCAGCGAGATCGGGACTAGCTCTGGTGAGCAGTTCTTC
TRBJ2-4 | TRBV20-1 | - | few | 13 | CSARAMAKNIQYF | TGCAGTGCTAGAGCGATGGCCAAAAACATTCAGTACTTC
TRBJ1-3 | TRBV29-1 | TRBD1 | many | 14 | CSVGDRPSGNTIYF | TGCAGCGTGGGGGACAGGCCCTCTGGAAACACCATATATTTT
TRBJ1-2 | TRBV5-1 | - | many | 14 | CASSLEMGGRGYTF | TGCGCCAGCAGCTTGGAAATGGGCGGCCGTGGCTACACCTTC
TRBJ2-1 | TRBV7-9 | TRBD2 | - | 15 | CASSPGTSVNNEQFF | TGTGCCAGCAGCCCCGGGACTAGCGTTAACAATGAGCAGTTCTTC
TRBJ2-7 | TRBV29-1 | TRBD1 | few | 14 | CSVADRGPYYEQYF | TGCAGCGTTGCAGACAGGGGGCCCTACTACGAGCAGTACTTC
TRBJ2-5 | TRBV4-1 | - | many | 15 | CASSPRLGGQETQYF | TGCGCCAGCAGCCCACGACTTGGGGGACAAGAGACCCAGTACTTC
TRBJ2-5 | TRBV5-4 | TRBD2 | - | 15 | CASSLELAGQETQYF | TGTGCCAGCAGCTTGGAACTAGCGGGCCAAGAGACCCAGTACTTC
TRBJ2-1 | TRBV11-2 | - | many | 14 | CASSLVRLATEQFF | TGTGCCAGCAGCTTAGTGAGGCTAGCGACTGAGCAGTTCTTC
TRBJ2-6 | TRBV7-8 | - | few | 16 | CASSLVAGSGANVLTF | TGTGCCAGCAGCTTAGTTGCAGGGTCCGGGGCCAACGTCCTGACTTTC
TRBJ2-5 | TRBV27 | - | - | 13 | CASTHRAGETQYF | TGTGCCAGCACCCACAGGGCCGGGGAGACCCAGTACTTC
TRBJ2-7 | TRBV28 | TRBD2 | - | 14 | CASRYSGSGFEQYF | TGTGCCAGCAGATATAGCGGGAGTGGATTCGAGCAGTACTTC
TRBJ2-1 | TRBV28 | TRBD2 | many | 12 | CASAGTSDEQFF | TGTGCCAGCGCCGGGACTAGCGATGAGCAGTTCTTC
TRBJ2-1 | TRBV20-1 | - | many | 14 | CSAQGHRSYNEQFF | TGCAGTGCTCAAGGGCATCGATCTTACAATGAGCAGTTCTTC
TRBJ2-3 | TRBV24-1 | - | - | 13 | CATSDFDTDTQYF | TGTGCCACCAGTGATTTTGACACAGATACGCAGTATTTT
TRBJ1-1 | TRBV7-6 | - | few | 12 | CASSLPPNEAFF | TGTGCCAGCAGCCTCCCTCCAAATGAAGCTTTCTTT
TRBJ2-5 | TRBV10-3 | TRBD2 | - | 14 | CAISESLAGETQYF | TGTGCCATCAGTGAGTCACTAGCGGGAGAGACCCAGTACTTC
TRBJ2-1 | TRBV5-1 | TRBD1 | few | 15 | CASSLGSGGLNEQFF | TGCGCCAGCAGCTTGGGGTCAGGGGGCCTCAATGAGCAGTTCTTC
TRBJ2-2 | TRBV20-1 | TRBD2 | many | 16 | CSARVSGRALVGELFF | TGCAGTGCTAGAGTTAGCGGGAGGGCTTTGGTCGGGGAGCTGTTTTTT
TRBJ1-2 | TRBV5-1 | TRBD1 | many | 16 | CASSSVVGQGVNGYTF | TGCGCCAGCAGCTCGGTAGTCGGACAGGGGGTTAATGGCTACACCTTC
TRBJ1-1 | TRBV12-3/TRBV12-4 | TRBD1 | few | 14 | CASSRQGRGTEAFF | TGTGCCAGCAGCCGACAGGGAAGGGGTACTGAAGCTTTCTTT
TRBJ1-1 | TRBV12-3/TRBV12-4 | TRBD1 | many | 15 | CASWPILQGLTEAFF | TGTGCCAGCTGGCCTATCCTACAGGGGTTGACTGAAGCTTTCTTT
TRBJ2-1 | TRBV9 | TRBD2 | - | 15 | CASSAKLAGYNEQFF | TGTGCCAGCAGCGCCAAACTAGCGGGATACAATGAGCAGTTCTTC
TRBJ2-2 | TRBV12-5 | TRBD2 | - | 16 | CASGPPGLAETGELFF | TGTGCTAGTGGTCCCCCGGGACTAGCGGAGACCGGGGAGCTGTTTTTT
TRBJ2-7 | TRBV27 | TRBD2 | few | 16 | CASSPTPGLAGVRQYF | TGTGCCAGCAGCCCTACACCGGGACTAGCGGGAGTACGGCAGTACTTC
TRBJ1-5 | TRBV4-1 | TRBD1 | - | 14 | CASSTGQQNQPQHF | TGCGCCAGCAGCACGGGACAGCAAAATCAGCCCCAGCATTTT
TRBJ2-5 | TRBV5-1 | - | - | 15 | CASSLLARQKETQYF | TGCGCCAGCAGCTTGCTAGCGAGGCAGAAAGAGACCCAGTACTTC
TRBJ2-5 | TRBV10-3 | - | few | 15 | CAISGGLQLQETQYF | TGTGCCATCAGTGGAGGACTACAACTGCAAGAGACCCAGTACTTC
TRBJ2-2 | TRBV24-1 | - | few | 16 | CATSERLAAGTGELFF | TGTGCCACCAGTGAACGATTAGCGGCGGGGACCGGGGAGCTGTTTTTT
TRBJ2-7 | TRBV15 | - | - | 11 | CATSRGGEQYF | TGTGCCACCAGCAGAGGTGGCGAGCAGTACTTC
TRBJ1-1 | TRBV11-2 | - | - | 15 | CASSLVGAAHTEAFF | TGTGCCAGCAGCTTAGTAGGGGCAGCTCACACTGAAGCTTTCTTT
TRBJ2-1 | TRBV12-3/TRBV12-4 | TRBD2 | few | 21 | CASSRKTGTSGMLSSYNEQFF | TGTGCCAGCAGCCGCAAAACCGGGACTAGCGGAATGCTAAGCTCCTACAATGAGCAGTTCTTC
TRBJ2-1 | TRBV7-9 | - | once | 16 | CASSLPGLGWHNEQFF | TGTGCCAGCAGCCTACCTGGATTAGGGTGGCACAATGAGCAGTTCTTC
TRBJ1-4 | TRBV28 | - | few | 12 | CASSSVQEKLFF | TGTGCCAGCAGTTCCGTGCAAGAAAAACTGTTTTTT
TRBJ1-5 | TRBV27 | - | - | 14 | CASSLTGLVGPQHF | TGTGCCAGCAGTTTAACAGGGTTAGTTGGGCCCCAGCATTTT
TRBJ2-3 | TRBV20-1 | - | - | 12 | CSAIQGTDTQYF | TGCAGTGCTATACAGGGAACAGATACGCAGTATTTT
TRBJ2-3 | TRBV12-3/TRBV12-4 | TRBD2 | - | 12 | CASREGLAAQYF | TGTGCCAGCAGGGAGGGACTAGCGGCGCAGTATTTT
TRBJ2-7 | TRBV6-1 | - | few | 17 | CASSEVFVVEPSYEQYF | TGTGCCAGCAGTGAAGTCTTCGTGGTTGAGCCGTCCTACGAGCAGTACTTC
TRBJ2-5 | TRBV12-3/TRBV12-4 | TRBD1 | few | 16 | CASSFSTGAYQETQYF | TGTGCCAGCAGTTTTAGTACAGGGGCGTACCAAGAGACCCAGTACTTC